What follows are 20 T cell receptor beta chains derived from one specimen sequenced in a study of T cell responses to AZD1222 COVID-19 vaccine. Sequenced by immunoSEQ multiplex PCR; TCRdb stores in-frame clones only, minus some. The sample has about 140,000 clones, more than 85% seen once; the top ten hold around 3.2%. The material was peripheral blood, obtained on day 0 of AZD1222 vaccination. The receptors originated from an adult in good health.

Of note for this clone: Other DNA sequences in this specimen translate into the identical CDR3. The V call is TRBV20-1, the J call TRBJ2-1, with D unclear. Trimming shortened V by 6 bases and J by 6 bases, and 6 bases separated the two germline ends. CDR3 size: 10 residues. Germline CDR1 and CDR2: DFQATT and SNEGSKA (reference sequence). The CDR3 spells CSARFNEQFF. The CDR3 DNA is TGCAGTGCCCGATTCAATGAGCAGTTCTTC.

The chain combines TRBV11-2 with TRBJ1-2; D is possibly TRBD1 (5 bases). CDR1 and CDR2 (germline): SGHAT, FQNNGV. V lost 1 base to trimming and J lost 2 bases, with 5 bases between them. This CDR3 has 13 residues. The CDR3 is CASSLGQNYGYTF. The CDR3 region has the DNA TGTGCCAGCAGCTTAGGACAGAACTATGGCTACACCTTC.

V gene TRBV10-1 combines with J gene TRBJ2-7, with D perhaps matching TRBD1 (6 bases). V shed 2 bases and J shed 3 bases, with 11 bases lying between them. This CDR3 is built from 14 residues. Germline assignment: CDR1 WNHNN and CDR2 SYGVQD (reference sequence). CDR3 residues: CASSEGQRVYEQYF. Here the CDR3 DNA reads TGCGCCAGCAGTGAGGGACAGAGGGTCTACGAGCAGTACTTC.

This clone has more than one count but fewer than ten. The chain couples TRBV28 to TRBJ1-1, with D hard to call. Germline CDR1 is MDHEN and CDR2 is SYDVKM. V was cut by 3 bases and J by 5 bases, with 13 bases left in between. The CDR3 sequence is 14 residues long. The DNA for the CDR3 is TGTGCCAGCAGTTTTCCCTCTGGTTGGACTGAAGCTTTCTTT. This gives the protein CASSFPSGWTEAFF.

The sample holds one count of this clone. The rearrangement joins TRBV30 to TRBJ2-3; possible D gene TRBD1, 6 bases. Per the germline V gene, CDR1 is GTSNPN and CDR2 is SVGIG (reference sequence). V was pared by 0 bases and J by 4 bases, with 11 bases between. The CDR3 consists of 14 residues. Here the CDR3 reads CAWSVGGEADTQYF. For the CDR3, the DNA is TGTGCCTGGAGTGTAGGGGGTGAGGCAGATACGCAGTATTTT.

The rearrangement joins TRBV18 to TRBJ1-6, with D possibly matching TRBD1 (6 bases). The CDR3 extends over 15 amino acids. CDR1 is KGHSH, CDR2 LQKENI, per germline. The V end was cut by 2 bases, the J end by 7 bases, with 12 bases between. CDR3 sequence reads: CASSPLDSQNSPLHF. The CDR3 region has the DNA TGTGCCAGCTCACCATTGGACAGCCAAAATTCACCCCTCCACTTT.

The genes are TRBV19 and TRBJ1-1; TRBD1 might be the D (5 bases). This CDR3 is built from 14 residues. Germline V gene sequence: CDR1 LNHDA, CDR2 SQIVND (reference sequence). V gave up 9 bases and J gave up 1 base, with 15 bases separating them. CDR3 residues: CARPAGIWNTEAFF. DNA of the CDR3: TGTGCCAGACCAGCAGGGATCTGGAACACTGAAGCTTTCTTT.

V usage is TRBV7-2 and J usage is TRBJ2-1; D might be TRBD2 (6 bases). CDR1 is SGHTA and CDR2 is FQGNSA in the germline V gene. The CDR3 contains 14 residues. V was clipped by 3 bases and J by 8 bases, with 14 bases between them. The CDR3 loop is CASSFRTKGHEQFF. Written as DNA, the CDR3 is TGTGCCAGCAGCTTCCGGACTAAGGGCCATGAGCAGTTCTTC.

The chain uses TRBV5-1 and TRBJ1-2, with a possible D match to TRBD1 (5 bases). Germline V gene data show CDR1 as SGHRS and CDR2 as YFSETQ. Trimming removed 2 bases from V and 6 bases from J, with 14 bases in between. The CDR3 runs 14 residues. This CDR3 reads CASSLQARQDGYTF. The DNA for the CDR3 is TGCGCCAGCAGCTTACAGGCCCGGCAGGATGGCTACACCTTC. Variable domain in full (rest from reference TRBV5-1 and TRBJ1-2): KAGVTQTPRYLIKTRGQQVTLSCSPISGHRSVSWYQQTPGQGLQFLFEYFSETQRNKGNFPGRFSGRQFSNSRSEMNVSTLELGDSALYLCASSLQARQDGYTFGSGTRLTVV.

The chain is built from TRBV2 and TRBJ2-7; no definite D call. CDR1 is SNHLY, CDR2 FYNNEI, per germline. The V and J ends lost 7 bases and 1 base respectively, with 8 bases between them. The CDR3 is 12 amino acids. The CDR3 loop is CASKTRSYEQYF. Here the CDR3 DNA reads TGTGCCAGCAAAACACGATCCTACGAGCAGTACTTC.

The J gene is TRBJ1-1, the V gene TRBV12-5; D unclear. The CDR3 sequence is 12 residues long. The germline gives CDR1 LGHNT, CDR2 FRNRAP. The ends were cut back, 4 bases at V and 2 bases at J, with 5 bases in the middle. The CDR3 loop is CASGSYNTEAFF. The CDR3, as DNA: TGTGCTAGTGGTTCCTATAACACTGAAGCTTTCTTT. Full variable domain (remainder filled in from reference TRBV12-5 and TRBJ1-1): DARVTQTPRHKVTEMGQEVTMRCQPILGHNTVFWYRQTMMQGLELLAYFRNRAPLDDSGMPKDRFSAEMPDATLATLKIQPSEPRDSAVYFCASGSYNTEAFFGQGTRLTVV.

This sequence joins TRBV27 and TRBJ2-3; tentatively, D is TRBD1 (6 bases). The CDR3 is 15 amino acids. V lost 2 bases and J 4 bases, leaving 13 bases between the germline ends. CDR1 MNHEY and CDR2 SMNVEV come from the germline V gene (reference sequence). CDR3 nucleotides: TGTGCCAGCAGTTTACAGGTTTGGGGGCCAGATACGCAGTATTTT. Its translation is CASSLQVWGPDTQYF.

The rearrangement links TRBV25-1 to TRBJ2-3, with 10 bases lining up with TRBD2. Germline CDR1 is MGHDK and CDR2 is SYGVNS. CDR3 size: 17 residues. V shed 3 bases and J 2 bases; nucleotides not matched to a gene: 8. This chain's CDR3 is CASSDGLAETVTDTQYF. The CDR3 nucleotides read TGTGCCAGCAGTGACGGACTAGCGGAGACTGTCACAGATACGCAGTATTTT.

This rearrangement joins TRBV29-1 to TRBJ1-2; tentatively, D is TRBD1 (5 bases). The V and J ends lost 6 bases and 2 bases respectively, with 10 bases between them. The CDR3 spans 12 residues. CDR1 is SQVTM and CDR2 is ANQGSEA in the germline V gene. The CDR3 DNA reads as TGCAGCGTGGGGACCGAAAACTATGGCTACACCTTC. This translates into CSVGTENYGYTF.

This chain uses TRBV12-3 or TRBV12-4 with TRBJ1-2; D is undetermined. The CDR3 consists of 13 residues. V lost 6 bases and J lost 3, with 11 bases in between. The CDR3 nucleotides read TGTGCCAGCAGGGGTAGTAATGACTATGGCTACACCTTC. It is translated as CASRGSNDYGYTF.

This chain links TRBV19 with TRBJ2-1, with D tentatively TRBD2 (5 bases). Between the trimmed V and J ends, which lost 7 bases and 10 bases, there was a span of 23 bases. The CDR3 has 15 amino acids. Germline CDR1 and CDR2: LNHDA and SQIVND (reference sequence). This CDR3 reads CASKTPGLTSGEQFF. CDR3 sequence (DNA): TGTGCCAGTAAAACTCCAGGACTCACCTCTGGCGAGCAGTTCTTC.

The chain recombines TRBV7-3 with TRBJ2-1; D not certain. Germline CDR1 reads SGHTA; CDR2 reads FQGTGA. Trimming stripped 3 bases from V and 4 bases from J, with 13 bases between. CDR3 length: 15 residues. CDR3 nucleotides: TGTGCCAGCAGCTTTACGGCAGGAACTTACAATGAGCAGTTCTTC. The encoded protein is CASSFTAGTYNEQFF.

The chain is built from TRBV30 and TRBJ2-7; 13 bases are a match to TRBD2. CDR1 is GTSNPN, CDR2 SVGIG, per germline (reference sequence). The CDR3 loop spans 14 amino acids. Germline trimming cut 3 bases from V and 8 bases from J; bases unmatched to any gene: 7. Written as DNA, the CDR3 is TGTGCCTGGAGGGCGAGAGGGACTAGCGGGAAGCAGTACTTC. This translates into CAWRARGTSGKQYF.

This clone was recorded once. V gene TRBV7-9 combines with J gene TRBJ2-3; D gene ambiguous. CDR1 and CDR2 from the germline V gene are SEHNR and FQNEAQ (reference sequence). Trimming took 7 bases from V and 0 from J, leaving 11 bases between them. This CDR3 is 14 amino acids long. Written as DNA, the CDR3 is TGTGCCAGCAACCCGGACGGTAGCACAGATACGCAGTATTTT. Its protein is CASNPDGSTDTQYF.

The rearrangement uses TRBV29-1 and TRBJ1-1, with TRBD1 matching over 7 bases. This CDR3 region has 13 residues. Germline CDR1 SQVTM, CDR2 ANQGSEA. V shed 8 bases, J shed 4 bases, and the junction held 10 bases outside the gene matches. The CDR3 reads CSTRQGSTTEAFF. The CDR3 coding sequence is TGCAGCACCCGACAGGGATCTACCACTGAAGCTTTCTTT.